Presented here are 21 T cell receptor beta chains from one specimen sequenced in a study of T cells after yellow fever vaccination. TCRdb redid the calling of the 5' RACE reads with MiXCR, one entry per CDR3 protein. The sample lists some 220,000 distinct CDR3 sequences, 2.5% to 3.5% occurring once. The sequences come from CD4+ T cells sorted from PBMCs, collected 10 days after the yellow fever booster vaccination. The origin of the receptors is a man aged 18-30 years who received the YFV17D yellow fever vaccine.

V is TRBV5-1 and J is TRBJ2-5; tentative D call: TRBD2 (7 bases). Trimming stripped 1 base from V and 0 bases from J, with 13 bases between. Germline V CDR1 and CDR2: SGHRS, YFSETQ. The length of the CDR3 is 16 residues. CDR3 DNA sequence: TGCGCCAGCAGCTTGTTTGGGGGGGCGTACCAAGAGACCCAGTACTTC. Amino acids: CASSLFGGAYQETQYF.

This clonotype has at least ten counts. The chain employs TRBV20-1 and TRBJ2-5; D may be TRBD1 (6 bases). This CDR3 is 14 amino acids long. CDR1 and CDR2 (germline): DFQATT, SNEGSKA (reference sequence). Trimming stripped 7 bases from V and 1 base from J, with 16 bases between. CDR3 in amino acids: CSVTPGHSQETQYF. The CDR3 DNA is TGCAGTGTTACCCCGGGACACTCCCAAGAGACCCAGTACTTC.

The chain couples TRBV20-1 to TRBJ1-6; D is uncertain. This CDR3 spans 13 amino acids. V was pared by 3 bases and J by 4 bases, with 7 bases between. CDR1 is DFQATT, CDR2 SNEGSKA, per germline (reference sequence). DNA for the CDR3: TGCAGTGCTAGGGTTGGGTATAATTCACCCCTCCACTTT. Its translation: CSARVGYNSPLHF.

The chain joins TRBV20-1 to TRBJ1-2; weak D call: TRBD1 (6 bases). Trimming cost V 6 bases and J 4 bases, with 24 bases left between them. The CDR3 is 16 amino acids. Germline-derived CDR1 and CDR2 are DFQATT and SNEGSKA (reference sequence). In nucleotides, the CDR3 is TGCAGTGCCAGGCCCCCCGGGACACCCCTGGGCTATGGCTACACCTTC. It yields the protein CSARPPGTPLGYGYTF.

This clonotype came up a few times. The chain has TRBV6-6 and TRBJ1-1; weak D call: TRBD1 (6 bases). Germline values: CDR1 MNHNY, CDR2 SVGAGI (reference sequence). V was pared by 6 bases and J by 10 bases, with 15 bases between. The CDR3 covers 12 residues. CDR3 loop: CASRDTGWVAFF. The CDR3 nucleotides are TGTGCCAGCAGAGACACAGGGTGGGTAGCTTTCTTT.

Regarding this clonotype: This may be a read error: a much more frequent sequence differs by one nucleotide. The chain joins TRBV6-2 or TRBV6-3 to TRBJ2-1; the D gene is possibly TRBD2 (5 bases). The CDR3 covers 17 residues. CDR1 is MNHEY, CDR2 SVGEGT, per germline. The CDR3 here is CASSRVGAAGLPNVQFF. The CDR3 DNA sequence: TGTGCCAGCAGCCGCGTGGGAGCGGCCGGGTTGCCCAATGTGCAGTTCTTC.

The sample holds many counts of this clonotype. In DNA, the CDR3 is TGTGCCAGCAGTTACTCTCCAGAAAAATATGGCTACACCTTC. Translated, it gives CASSYSPEKYGYTF. J is TRBJ1-2 and V is TRBV6-5; D is unresolved. There are 14 residues in the CDR3. The germline V gene encodes CDR1 MNHEY and CDR2 SVGAGI. V shed 0 bases and J shed 5 bases, with 10 bases lying between them.

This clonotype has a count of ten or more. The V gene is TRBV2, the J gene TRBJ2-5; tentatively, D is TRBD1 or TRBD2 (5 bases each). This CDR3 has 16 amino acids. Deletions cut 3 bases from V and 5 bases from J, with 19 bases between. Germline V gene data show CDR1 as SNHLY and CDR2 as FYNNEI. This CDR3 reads CASSEGPPGNYETQYF. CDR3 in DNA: TGTGCCAGCAGTGAGGGACCCCCCGGGAACTACGAGACCCAGTACTTC.

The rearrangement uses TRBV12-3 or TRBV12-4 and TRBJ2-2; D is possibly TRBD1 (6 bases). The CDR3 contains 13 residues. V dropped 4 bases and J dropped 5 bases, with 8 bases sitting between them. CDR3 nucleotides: TGTGCCAGCAGTTCAGGGGTTACCGGGGAGCTGTTTTTT. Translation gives CASSSGVTGELFF.

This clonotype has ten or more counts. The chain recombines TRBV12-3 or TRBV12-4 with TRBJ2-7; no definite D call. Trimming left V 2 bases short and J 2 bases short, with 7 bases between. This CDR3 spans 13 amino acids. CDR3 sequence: CASSLTNTYEQYF. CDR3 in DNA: TGTGCCAGCAGTTTAACCAACACCTACGAGCAGTACTTC.

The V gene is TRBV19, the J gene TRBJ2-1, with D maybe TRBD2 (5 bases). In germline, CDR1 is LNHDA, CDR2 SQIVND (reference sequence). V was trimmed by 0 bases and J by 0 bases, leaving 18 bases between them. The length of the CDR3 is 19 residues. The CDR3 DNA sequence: TGTGCCAGTAGTATAGATCTATCTAGCTGGATGAGCTCCTACAATGAGCAGTTCTTC. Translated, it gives CASSIDLSSWMSSYNEQFF.

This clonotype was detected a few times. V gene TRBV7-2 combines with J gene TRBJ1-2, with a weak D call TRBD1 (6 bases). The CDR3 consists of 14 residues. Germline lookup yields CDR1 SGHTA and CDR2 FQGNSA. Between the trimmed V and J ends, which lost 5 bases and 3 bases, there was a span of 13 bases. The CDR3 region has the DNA TGTGCCAGCAGCCGCGGGGGGGCGGACTATGGCTACACCTTC. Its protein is CASSRGGADYGYTF.

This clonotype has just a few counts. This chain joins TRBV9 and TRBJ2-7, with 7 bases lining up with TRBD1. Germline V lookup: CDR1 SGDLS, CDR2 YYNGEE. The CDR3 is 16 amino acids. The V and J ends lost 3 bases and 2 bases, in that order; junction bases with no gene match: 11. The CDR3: CASSARTGAPTYEQYF. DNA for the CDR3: TGTGCCAGCAGCGCCAGAACAGGGGCGCCCACCTACGAGCAGTACTTC.

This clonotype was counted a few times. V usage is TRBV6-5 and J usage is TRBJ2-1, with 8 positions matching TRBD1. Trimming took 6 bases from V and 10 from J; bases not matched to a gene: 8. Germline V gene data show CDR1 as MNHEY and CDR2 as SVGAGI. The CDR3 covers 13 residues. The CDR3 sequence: CASRRDRGGEQFF. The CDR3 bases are TGTGCCAGCAGGAGAGACAGGGGAGGAGAGCAGTTCTTC.

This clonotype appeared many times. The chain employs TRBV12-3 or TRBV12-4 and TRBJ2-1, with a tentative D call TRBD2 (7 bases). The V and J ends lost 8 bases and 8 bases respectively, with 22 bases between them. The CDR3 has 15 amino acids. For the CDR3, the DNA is TGTGCCAGCCTGTTGGCGGGGGCCCCCCCCTATGAGCAGTTCTTC. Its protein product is CASLLAGAPPYEQFF.

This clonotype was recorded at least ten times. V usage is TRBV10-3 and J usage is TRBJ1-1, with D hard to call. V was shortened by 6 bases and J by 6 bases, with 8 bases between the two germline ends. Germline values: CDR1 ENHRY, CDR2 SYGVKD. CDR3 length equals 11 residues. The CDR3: CAIRQEAEAFF. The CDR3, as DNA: TGTGCCATCAGGCAGGAGGCTGAAGCTTTCTTT.

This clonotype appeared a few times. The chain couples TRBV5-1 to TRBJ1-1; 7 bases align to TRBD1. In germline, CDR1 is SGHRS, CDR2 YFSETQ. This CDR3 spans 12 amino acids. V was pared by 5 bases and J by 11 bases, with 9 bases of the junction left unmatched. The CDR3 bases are TGCGCCAGCAGTCCAGGGGGTATGTCGGCTTTCTTT. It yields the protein CASSPGGMSAFF.

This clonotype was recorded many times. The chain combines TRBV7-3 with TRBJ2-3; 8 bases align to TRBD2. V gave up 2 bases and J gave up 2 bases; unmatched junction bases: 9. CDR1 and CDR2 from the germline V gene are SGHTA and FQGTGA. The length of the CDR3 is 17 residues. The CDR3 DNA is TGTGCCAGCAGCTTAGAGGGCGGGGGGACCTTCACAGATACGCAGTATTTT. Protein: CASSLEGGGTFTDTQYF.

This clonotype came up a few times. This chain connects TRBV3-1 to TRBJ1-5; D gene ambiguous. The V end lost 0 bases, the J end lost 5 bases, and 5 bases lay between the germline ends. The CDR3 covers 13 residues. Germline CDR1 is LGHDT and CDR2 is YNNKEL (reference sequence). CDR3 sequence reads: CASSQESHQPQHF. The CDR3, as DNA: TGTGCCAGCAGCCAAGAATCTCATCAGCCCCAGCATTTT.

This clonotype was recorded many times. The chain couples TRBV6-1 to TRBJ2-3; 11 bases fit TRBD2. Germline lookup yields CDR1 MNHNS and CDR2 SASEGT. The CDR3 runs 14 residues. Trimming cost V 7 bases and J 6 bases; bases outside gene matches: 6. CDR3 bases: TGTGCCAGCACAGTAGCGGGGGGGCTGGATACGCAGTATTTT. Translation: CASTVAGGLDTQYF.

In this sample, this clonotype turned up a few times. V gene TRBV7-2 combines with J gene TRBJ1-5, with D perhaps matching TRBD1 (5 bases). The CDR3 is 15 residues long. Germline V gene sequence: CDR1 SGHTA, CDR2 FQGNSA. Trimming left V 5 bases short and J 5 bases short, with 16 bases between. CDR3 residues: CASSTQGAGYQPQHF. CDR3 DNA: TGTGCCAGCAGCACGCAGGGCGCGGGGTATCAGCCCCAGCATTTT.